These T cell receptor beta chains were read from a single sample in a study of early stage breast cancer tumors. Sequencing was performed with immunoSEQ multiplex PCR; in TCRdb, only in-frame clones are kept and a portion is missing. Seen here are about 41,000 clones, around two thirds observed once, and the top ten hold about 7.8%. What was sequenced was blood. The receptor source for this set is a person between 45 and 65 years old with breast cancer. Each CDR3 is given with its conserved first and last residue. D genes are given only for firm matches. The size field is filled for only some rows; it gives once, few, many or a size class.

CDR3 length,J gene,D gene,V gene,clone size,CDR3 protein,CDR3 DNA
16,TRBJ2-7,TRBD2,TRBV10-2,-,CASSDPGLAGSYEQYF,TGCGCCAGCAGTGACCCGGGACTAGCGGGTTCCTACGAGCAGTACTTC
14,TRBJ2-3,-,TRBV25-1,-,CASSGTGPTDTQYF,TGTGCCAGCAGCGGCACAGGGCCCACAGATACGCAGTATTTT
13,TRBJ1-1,-,TRBV19,few,CASSYNKNTEAFF,TGTGCCAGTAGTTATAACAAGAACACTGAAGCTTTCTTT
14,TRBJ2-3,TRBD2,TRBV19,-,CASSQREGADTQYF,TGTGCCAGTAGTCAGCGGGAGGGCGCGGATACGCAGTATTTT
16,TRBJ1-1,TRBD1,TRBV5-6,-,CASSFRRGVKNTEAFF,TGTGCCAGCAGCTTTCGCAGGGGGGTCAAAAACACTGAAGCTTTCTTT
16,TRBJ1-1,TRBD1,TRBV4-3,-,CASSQGGQGANTEAFF,TGCGCCAGCAGCCAAGGTGGACAGGGAGCGAACACTGAAGCTTTCTTT
14,TRBJ1-2,TRBD1,TRBV5-1,few,CASSFQTGEDGYTF,TGCGCCAGCAGCTTCCAAACAGGGGAAGATGGCTACACCTTC
14,TRBJ2-5,TRBD2,TRBV5-4,-,CASSSTSGQETQYF,TGTGCCAGCAGCTCCACTAGCGGTCAAGAGACCCAGTACTTC
17,TRBJ2-1,TRBD2,TRBV7-9,-,CASSSPGLAGFYNEQFF,TGTGCCAGCAGCTCTCCGGGACTAGCGGGATTCTACAATGAGCAGTTCTTC
13,TRBJ2-7,-,TRBV7-9,few,CASSDMVSPGQYF,TGTGCCAGCAGCGACATGGTATCGCCCGGGCAGTACTTC
15,TRBJ2-7,TRBD1,TRBV4-1,-,CASSQAGQGASEQYF,TGCGCCAGCAGCCAAGCCGGACAGGGGGCGTCCGAGCAGTACTTC
14,TRBJ2-1,-,TRBV10-2,-,CAVTGKSPYNEQFF,TGCGCCGTTACAGGGAAAAGTCCCTACAATGAGCAGTTCTTC
14,TRBJ2-1,-,TRBV2,-,CASTRLASYNEQFF,TGTGCCAGCACGCGGCTAGCTTCCTACAATGAGCAGTTCTTC
15,TRBJ1-2,-,TRBV6-6,-,CALTQGTGDSRGYTF,TGTGCCCTCACGCAGGGGACGGGCGACTCTCGAGGCTACACCTTC
14,TRBJ2-1,TRBD1,TRBV5-1,-,CASSLGGQGNEQFF,TGCGCCAGCAGCTTGGGGGGACAGGGGAATGAGCAGTTCTTC
13,TRBJ2-1,-,TRBV14,-,CASSQGRGYEQFF,TGTGCCAGCAGCCAAGGAAGGGGGTATGAGCAGTTCTTC
15,TRBJ2-1,TRBD2,TRBV7-8,few,CASRSPGTTYNEQFF,TGTGCCAGCAGGTCTCCAGGGACTACCTACAATGAGCAGTTCTTC
12,TRBJ2-1,-,TRBV9,-,CASSPLRGEQFF,TGTGCCAGCAGCCCCTTACGCGGTGAGCAGTTCTTC
14,TRBJ2-7,TRBD2,TRBV15,-,CATSSEAGDYEQYF,TGTGCCACCAGCAGCGAGGCGGGAGATTACGAGCAGTACTTC
12,TRBJ1-1,-,TRBV5-6,-,CASSSQGSEAFF,TGTGCCAGCAGCTCACAGGGTTCTGAAGCTTTCTTT
14,TRBJ2-1,-,TRBV19,-,CASSIPQYNNEQFF,TGTGCCAGTAGTATCCCCCAGTATAACAATGAGCAGTTCTTC
15,TRBJ2-5,-,TRBV15,-,CATSRDNRATETQYF,TGTGCCACCAGCAGAGATAATCGAGCGACAGAGACCCAGTACTTC
15,TRBJ2-1,TRBD2,TRBV11-3,-,CASSLEGTSYVEQFF,TGTGCCAGCAGCTTAGAAGGGACTAGCTACGTTGAGCAGTTCTTC
14,TRBJ2-3,-,TRBV5-5,-,CASSVDVTTDTQYF,TGTGCCAGCAGCGTGGACGTTACAACAGATACGCAGTATTTT
16,TRBJ2-5,TRBD2,TRBV5-1,-,CASSRQGLAGAETQYF,TGCGCCAGCAGCCGGCAGGGACTAGCGGGAGCTGAGACCCAGTACTTC
14,TRBJ2-7,TRBD1,TRBV5-1,few,CASSVTGSAYEQYF,TGCGCCAGCAGCGTGACAGGGTCCGCCTACGAGCAGTACTTC
18,TRBJ2-1,TRBD2,TRBV4-3,-,CASSQAQGGGNSYNEQFF,TGCGCCAGCAGCCAGGCCCAGGGCGGGGGAAACTCCTACAATGAGCAGTTCTTC
14,TRBJ1-5,-,TRBV6-6,-,CASGGLLSNQPQHF,TGTGCCAGCGGTGGGCTTTTAAGCAATCAGCCCCAGCATTTT
14,TRBJ2-2,-,TRBV4-2,-,CASSQVRNTGELFF,TGTGCCAGCAGCCAAGTGAGGAACACCGGGGAGCTGTTTTTT
16,TRBJ1-4,-,TRBV7-2,-,CASSLFAGQISEKLFF,TGTGCCAGCAGCTTGTTTGCAGGGCAGATCAGTGAAAAACTGTTTTTT
14,TRBJ1-5,TRBD1,TRBV7-2,few,CASSVYRGAQPQHF,TGTGCCAGCAGCGTATACAGGGGGGCCCAGCCCCAGCATTTT
16,TRBJ2-5,TRBD2,TRBV19,-,CASSRGLAGSGETQYF,TGTGCCAGTAGTAGAGGACTAGCGGGATCAGGAGAGACCCAGTACTTC
16,TRBJ1-5,TRBD1,TRBV7-8,-,CASSLTGAVANQPQHF,TGTGCCAGCAGCTTAACAGGGGCAGTGGCTAATCAGCCCCAGCATTTT
15,TRBJ2-5,-,TRBV13,-,CASSRRTTWQETQYF,TGTGCCAGCAGCCGTCGGACTACCTGGCAAGAGACCCAGTACTTC
13,TRBJ2-1,-,TRBV2,few,CASRPNRYNEQFF,TGTGCCAGCAGGCCTAACAGATACAATGAGCAGTTCTTC
16,TRBJ2-3,TRBD2,TRBV18,-,CASSPLAGGTRDTQYF,TGTGCCAGCTCGCCCCTAGCGGGAGGGACCCGCGATACGCAGTATTTT
14,TRBJ1-1,-,TRBV12-5,-,CASGLWGPNTEAFF,TGTGCTAGTGGTTTGTGGGGGCCGAACACTGAAGCTTTCTTT
15,TRBJ2-1,TRBD2,TRBV7-8,-,CASSLTTSGGSEQFF,TGTGCCAGCAGCTTAACGACTAGCGGGGGTAGTGAGCAGTTCTTC
15,TRBJ2-3,TRBD2,TRBV7-2,-,CASSQIGGTVDTQYF,TGCGCCAGCAGCCAAATCGGGGGGACCGTAGATACGCAGTATTTT
14,TRBJ2-2,-,TRBV5-1,-,CASSSNRDAGELFF,TGCGCCAGCAGCTCGAACAGGGACGCCGGGGAGCTGTTTTTT
13,TRBJ1-1,TRBD1,TRBV5-1,-,CASSFRTGAEAFF,TGCGCCAGCAGCTTCCGGACAGGTGCAGAAGCTTTCTTT
16,TRBJ2-2,TRBD2,TRBV7-2,few,CASSLQGLASGGELFF,TGTGCCAGCAGCTTGCAAGGACTAGCGTCGGGCGGGGAGCTGTTTTTT
16,TRBJ1-5,TRBD1,TRBV7-8,-,CASSLASRDRDQPQHF,TGTGCCAGCAGCTTAGCGTCCCGGGACAGGGATCAGCCCCAGCATTTT
15,TRBJ1-3,-,TRBV7-2,few,CASSMTVSSGNTIYF,TGTGCCAGCAGCATGACAGTTAGCTCTGGAAACACCATATATTTT
15,TRBJ1-2,-,TRBV6-5,-,CASSYLDGRDYGYTF,TGTGCCAGCAGTTACTTAGATGGCAGGGACTATGGCTACACCTTC
13,TRBJ1-1,TRBD1,TRBV7-3,few,CASSFQGDTEAFF,TGTGCCAGCAGCTTCCAGGGGGACACTGAAGCTTTCTTT
13,TRBJ2-7,TRBD1,TRBV6-1,-,CASTGTGLNEQYF,TGTGCCAGCACCGGGACAGGGTTAAACGAGCAGTACTTC
16,TRBJ2-1,-,TRBV2,-,CATSGLPTTSYNEQFF,TGTGCCACGAGCGGACTACCTACAACCTCCTACAATGAGCAGTTCTTC
14,TRBJ2-7,TRBD2,TRBV5-4,few,CASSLSGAIHEQYF,TGTGCCAGCAGCCTGAGCGGGGCGATCCACGAGCAGTACTTC
16,TRBJ2-3,TRBD2,TRBV11-2,-,CASTHTLADVTDTQYF,TGTGCCAGCACCCATACCCTAGCGGACGTCACAGATACGCAGTATTTT
15,TRBJ2-1,TRBD2,TRBV19,-,CASSDKASGVHEQFF,TGTGCCAGTAGTGATAAGGCTAGCGGGGTCCATGAGCAGTTCTTC
15,TRBJ2-5,TRBD2,TRBV5-4,-,CASSSRTTSVETQYF,TGTGCCAGCAGCTCTCGGACGACTAGCGTAGAGACCCAGTACTTC
15,TRBJ1-5,-,TRBV19,-,CASSRVGLSNQPQHF,TGTGCCAGTAGTCGGGTTGGCCTTAGCAATCAGCCCCAGCATTTT
14,TRBJ1-1,-,TRBV19,-,CASSVQGRGTEAFF,TGTGCCAGTAGCGTGCAGGGGCGCGGGACTGAAGCTTTCTTT